The clone carrying this T cell receptor beta chain was counted a single time. This record belongs to a study of blood T cell repertoires in COVID-19. Across the whole study: The study drew acute and convalescent COVID-19 samples from the United States, Italy and Spain.

Study processing details: Cell counts per sample came from amplifying reference gene primers. Method: immunoSEQ multiplex PCR; TCRdb's copy keeps in-frame clones and lacks some. The D gene and trimming were derived from the DNA, and the V and J assignments and clone size from that table. The sample has about 150,000 clones, about 86% seen once. Germline assignment: CDR1 SGHTA and CDR2 FQGNSA. CDR3 size: 13 residues. Trimming took off 5 bases at V and 12 bases at J, with 17 bases between the two ends. The rearrangement uses TRBV7-2 and TRBJ2-4, with D perhaps matching TRBD1 (6 bases). The sequence was collected from a woman of 80 years or more with acute or convalescent COVID-19. Sequencing was done on a sample of peripheral blood. CDR3 amino acids: CASSLNRDKNQYF. In DNA form, the CDR3 reads TGTGCCAGCAGCCTAAACCGGGACAAAAATCAGTACTTC.